This T cell receptor (beta chain) derives from a study of blood T cell repertoires in COVID-19. Libraries were prepared by immunoSEQ multiplex PCR; TCRdb keeps only in-frame clonotypes and omits some of them. The sample has about 370,000 clones; approximately 92% are singletons. This clone was seen only a few times. The junction and the germline gene differ at one end; a read error may be behind it. The sample consisted of PBMCs or T cells enriched from blood (not recorded which). This receptor was taken from a man aged 18 to 29 who had recovered from COVID-19.

Written as DNA, the CDR3 is TGTGCCAGCAGCGAAGGGGGGGTGAGGCCCCAGCATTTT. It is translated as CASSEGGVRPQHF. The chain is built from TRBV6-1 and TRBJ1-5, with D possibly being TRBD1 (6 bases). CDR1 is MNHNS, CDR2 SASEGT, per germline. This CDR3 is built from 13 residues.